The rows below give T cell receptor beta chains drawn from one sample of a study of cytomegalovirus exposure and HLA in healthy donors. Profiled with immunoSEQ multiplex PCR; TCRdb holds only in-frame clones, not every one. The data contain 150,000 to 200,000 clones, more than 65% of them singletons. Material for sequencing was PBMCs. Receptors originate from a girl aged 5-17 years in good health and CMV-seropositive. Each CDR3 is given without its conserved first and last residue. Fields, in order: J gene, D gene, V gene, CDR3 protein. D genes are given only for firm matches.

>TRBJ1-2|-|TRBV11-2
ASSLDRYSSSYGYT
>TRBJ2-7|TRBD1|TRBV4-3
ASSQDRQGAYEQY
>TRBJ2-7|TRBD2|TRBV15
ATSLSLLAGGREQY
>TRBJ2-1|TRBD2|TRBV6-4
ASSESVGGNEQF
>TRBJ2-5|TRBD2|TRBV7-9
ASSLAERGGWETQY
>TRBJ2-1|TRBD2|TRBV27
ASSTTLAGGPNEQF
>TRBJ2-5|-|TRBV7-7
ASGLGVSNVETQY
>TRBJ1-5|-|TRBV6-1
ASSGGVGALYSNQPQH
>TRBJ2-1|-|TRBV6-4
ASSDGGSSYNEQF
>TRBJ1-2|-|TRBV4-3
ASSQEGRGFNYGYT
>TRBJ1-4|-|TRBV4-1
ASSQGPYINEKLF
>TRBJ2-6|-|TRBV6-1
ASTYSGANVLT
>TRBJ2-2|-|TRBV4-1
ASSQEAGPNTGELF
>TRBJ1-5|TRBD1|TRBV27
ASSQGQLNQPQH
>TRBJ2-5|-|TRBV6-5
ASRQGPETQY
>TRBJ1-4|TRBD1|TRBV28
ASTPSDREREKLF
>TRBJ1-6|-|TRBV10-3
AISPRDGDSYNSPLH
>TRBJ2-3|TRBD1|TRBV9
ASSVRQGKDTQY
>TRBJ2-3|TRBD2|TRBV5-4
ASSLDPGGGTDTQY
>TRBJ2-7|-|TRBV10-2
ASSEGAEQY